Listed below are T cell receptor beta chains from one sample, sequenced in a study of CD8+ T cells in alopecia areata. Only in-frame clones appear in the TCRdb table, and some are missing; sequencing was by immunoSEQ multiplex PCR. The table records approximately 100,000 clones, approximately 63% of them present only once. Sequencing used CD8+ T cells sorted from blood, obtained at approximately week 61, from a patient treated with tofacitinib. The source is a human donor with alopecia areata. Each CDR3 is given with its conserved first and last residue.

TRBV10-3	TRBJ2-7	CAISEPDEGTSGGLPYEQYF
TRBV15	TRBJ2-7	CATARYQGVYEQYF
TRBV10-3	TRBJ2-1	CAISESRGVNEQFF
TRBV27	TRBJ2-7	CASSNGQGRSYEQYF
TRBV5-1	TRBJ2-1	CASSFRYNEQFF
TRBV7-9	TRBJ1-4	CASSSDPSTNEKLFF
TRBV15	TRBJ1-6	CATSRVGPNSPLHF
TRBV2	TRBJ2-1	CASSEIVGGGYNEQFF
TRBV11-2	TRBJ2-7	CASTRWQSYEQYF
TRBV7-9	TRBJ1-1	CASRGNTEAFF
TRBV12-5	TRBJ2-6	CASGSFSGANVLTF
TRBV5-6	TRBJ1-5	CASSLKGTSNQPQHF
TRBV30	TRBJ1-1	CARARDTEAFF
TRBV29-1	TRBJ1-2	CSVQGRYGYTF
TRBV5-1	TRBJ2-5	CASSLAIGNAQETQYF
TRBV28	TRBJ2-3	CASSFPTGSDTQYF
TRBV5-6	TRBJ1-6	CASSLGGTGTSPLHF
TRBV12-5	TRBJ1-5	CASGLQETFNQPQHF
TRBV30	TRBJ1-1	CAWSSTGGSEAFF
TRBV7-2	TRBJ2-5	CASSLFFLDRKETQYF
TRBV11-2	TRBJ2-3	CASTPGDVTDTQYF
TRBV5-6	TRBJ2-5	CASRGRPAGVQETQYF
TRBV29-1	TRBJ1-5	CSVAEALYSNQPQHF
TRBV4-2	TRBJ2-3	CASSQDEPGQGGTDTQYF